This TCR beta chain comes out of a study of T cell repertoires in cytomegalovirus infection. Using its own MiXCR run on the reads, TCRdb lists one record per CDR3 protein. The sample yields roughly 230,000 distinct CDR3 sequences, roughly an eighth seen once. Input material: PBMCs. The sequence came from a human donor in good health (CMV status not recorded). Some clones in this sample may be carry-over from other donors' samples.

The CDR3 sequence is CASSSGWGGYSNQPQHF. CDR3 DNA sequence: TGTGCCAGCAGTTCTGGGTGGGGGGGGTATAGCAATCAGCCCCAGCATTTT. The rearrangement uses TRBV6-9 and TRBJ1-5; a weak D match, TRBD1 (5 bases). This CDR3 has 17 amino acids. V was pared by 4 bases and J by 0 bases, with 16 bases between. Per the germline V gene, CDR1 is MNHGY and CDR2 is SVAAGI.